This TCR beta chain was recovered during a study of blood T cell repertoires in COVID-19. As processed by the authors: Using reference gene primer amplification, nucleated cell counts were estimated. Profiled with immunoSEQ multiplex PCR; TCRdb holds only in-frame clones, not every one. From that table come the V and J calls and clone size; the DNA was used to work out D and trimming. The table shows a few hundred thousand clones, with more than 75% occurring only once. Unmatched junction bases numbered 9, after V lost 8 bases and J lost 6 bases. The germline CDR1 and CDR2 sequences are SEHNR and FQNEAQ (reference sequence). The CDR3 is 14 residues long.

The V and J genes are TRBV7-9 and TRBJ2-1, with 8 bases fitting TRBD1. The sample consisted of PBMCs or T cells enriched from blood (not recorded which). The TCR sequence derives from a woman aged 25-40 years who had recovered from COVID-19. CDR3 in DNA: TGTGCCAGCGGCCGAACCACAGGGGGCAATGAGCAGTTCTTC. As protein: CASGRTTGGNEQFF.